This record covers a single T cell receptor (beta chain). Its cognate antigen is unknown. A much larger clone differs by one base, so this may be a read error. The CDR3 totals 13 residues. Germline values: CDR1 SQVTM, CDR2 ANQGSEA. The data originate from a study of blood T cells in healthy people across ages. Study observations and caveats: Compared with aged donors, long-lived donors showed fewer expanded clones, suggesting selection. Older age went with lower TCR beta diversity per million T cells, in a roughly linear way.

Sample-barcoded 5' priming and a J-beta primer mix drove a second PCR of about 7 to 12 cycles. MiXCR, run by TCRdb on the 5' RACE reads, gives a single entry per CDR3 protein. The profile shows about 1,800,000 distinct CDR3 sequences, 28% of them singletons. The receptor comes from a young woman in good health. Sequenced sample: blood. The chain is built from TRBV29-1 and TRBJ2-1; the D is unclear. The assigned J gene may be wrong: the sequence end matches TRBJ2-7 better. CDR3 in amino acids: CSAYIGNDNEQYF. CDR3 sequence (DNA): TGCAGCGCTTATATTGGTAACGACAATGAGCAGTACTTC.